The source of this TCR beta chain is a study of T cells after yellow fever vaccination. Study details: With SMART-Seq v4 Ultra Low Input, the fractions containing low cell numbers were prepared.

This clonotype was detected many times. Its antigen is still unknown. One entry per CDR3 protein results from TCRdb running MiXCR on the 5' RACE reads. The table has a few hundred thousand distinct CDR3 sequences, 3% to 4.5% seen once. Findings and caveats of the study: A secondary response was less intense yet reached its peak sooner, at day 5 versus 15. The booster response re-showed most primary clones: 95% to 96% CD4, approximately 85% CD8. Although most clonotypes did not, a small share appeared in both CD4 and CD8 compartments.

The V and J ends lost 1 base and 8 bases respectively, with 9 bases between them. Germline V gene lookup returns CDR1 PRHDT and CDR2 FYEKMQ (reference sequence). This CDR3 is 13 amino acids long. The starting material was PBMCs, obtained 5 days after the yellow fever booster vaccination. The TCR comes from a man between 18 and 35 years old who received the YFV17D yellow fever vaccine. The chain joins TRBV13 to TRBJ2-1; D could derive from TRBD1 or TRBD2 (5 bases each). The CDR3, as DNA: TGTGCCAGCAGCTTAGTGGGGGTTGATGAGCAGTTCTTC. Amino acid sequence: CASSLVGVDEQFF.